One and the same sample provided the 29 T cell receptor beta chains below, sequenced in a study of regulatory T cells in long-lasting Graves disease. Time point given: persistent/refractory GD, antithyroid drugs over 5 years with positive TRAb. TCR sequences were obtained from RNA taken from PBMCs. TCR beta libraries were built with iRepertoire HTBI primers and Arm-PCR of CDR3 regions. One entry per CDR3 protein results from TCRdb running MiXCR on the multiplex PCR reads. This table holds about 470,000 distinct CDR3 sequences, roughly 20% found once. The specimen was peripheral blood mononuclear cells (PBMCs), collected when the disease was refractory, from a patient treated with antithyroid drugs. These receptors all stem from a female donor with Graves disease.

This clonotype came up many times. At one of its ends the junction is not consistent with the germline gene, which may arise from a read error. The V gene is TRBV5-1, the J gene TRBJ1-5; D unclear. Germline CDR1 is SGHRS and CDR2 is YFSETQ. CDR3 size: 16 residues. The CDR3 sequence is CASSLGGLGSNQPQHF. The DNA for the CDR3 is TGTGCCAGCAGCTTGGGAGGATTAGGAAGCAATCAGCCCCAGCATTTT.

V gene TRBV11-2 combines with J gene TRBJ2-5; no firm D call. CDR3 length equals 15 residues. Trimming took 5 bases from V and 0 from J, leaving 13 bases between them. Per the germline V gene, CDR1 is SGHAT and CDR2 is FQNNGV. Written as DNA, the CDR3 is TGTGCCAGCAGCCTCAGACCAGCTGACCAAGAGACCCAGTACTTC. Translation gives CASSLRPADQETQYF.

This clonotype was seen a few times. The chain is built from TRBV7-3 and TRBJ2-2, with 8 bases lining up with TRBD2. With V trimmed by 5 bases and J by 6 bases, 8 bases remained unmatched. The CDR3 contains 15 residues. The germline CDR1 and CDR2 sequences are SGHTA and FQGTGA. The chain's CDR3 is CASSRGTSYPGELFF. CDR3 DNA: TGTGCCAGCAGCCGCGGGACTAGTTATCCCGGGGAGCTGTTTTTT.

This clonotype was counted only a few times. The rearrangement links TRBV4-3 to TRBJ1-1, with D hard to call. The CDR3 runs 15 residues. CDR1 is LGHNA and CDR2 is YSLEER in the germline V gene. V was trimmed by 3 bases and J by 1 base, leaving 12 bases between them. The CDR3: CASSQTVAWNTEAFF. The CDR3 coding sequence is TGCGCCAGCAGCCAGACGGTAGCTTGGAACACTGAAGCTTTCTTT.

This clonotype occurred a few times. The genes are TRBV29-1 and TRBJ1-1; a weak D match, TRBD1 (5 bases). This CDR3 is built from 12 residues. The V gene lost 4 bases and the J gene lost 6 bases, with 12 bases spanning the gap. The germline gives CDR1 SQVTM, CDR2 ANQGSEA. CDR3 DNA: TGCAGCGTTGGGGGCTGGGGCCCTGAAGCTTTCTTT. Translated, it gives CSVGGWGPEAFF.

Worth noting for this clonotype: This clone may be a read error of a much larger clone one base away. CDR3: CAGSESIYQGYGYTF. DNA for the CDR3: TGCGCCGGCAGTGAGTCGATCTATCAGGGCTATGGCTACACCTTC. V is TRBV10-2 and J is TRBJ1-2, with D possibly TRBD1 on 5 matching bases. CDR3 length equals 15 residues. Germline CDR1 WSHSY, CDR2 SAAADI.

The genes are TRBV12-3 or TRBV12-4 and TRBJ2-1, with TRBD2 identical over 9 bases. The V gene end was trimmed by 3 bases and the J gene end by 6 bases; junction bases not matched to a gene: 6. The CDR3 is 15 residues long. The DNA of the CDR3 is TGTGCCAGCAGTTTGGCGGGAGGGAGTAGCAATGAGCAGTTCTTC. As protein: CASSLAGGSSNEQFF.

J is TRBJ2-5 and V is TRBV9; 9 nucleotides line up with TRBD2. V lost 2 bases and J lost 5; bases outside the gene matches: 10. This CDR3 comprises 16 residues. Germline V gene lookup returns CDR1 SGDLS and CDR2 YYNGEE. CDR3 nucleotides: TGTGCCAGCAGCGTGTCGGGCGGGAGGGCCAAGGAGACCCAGTACTTC. Encoded protein: CASSVSGGRAKETQYF.

This clonotype has ten or more counts. The chain joins TRBV5-1 to TRBJ1-2, with 7 bases identical to TRBD1. This CDR3 comprises 14 residues. Germline V gene lookup returns CDR1 SGHRS and CDR2 YFSETQ. J was trimmed by 4 bases and V by 4 bases; bases with no gene match: 7. The DNA for the CDR3 is TGCGCCAGCAGCCCCACGACAGGGACCTATGGCTACACCTTC. Translated: CASSPTTGTYGYTF.

This clonotype was observed many times. The chain carries TRBV15 and TRBJ1-6, with a tentative D call TRBD1 (5 bases). The V end lost 2 bases, the J end lost 8 bases, and 10 bases lay between the germline ends. This CDR3 is 14 amino acids long. Germline CDR1 reads LNHNV; CDR2 reads YYDKDF (reference sequence). The CDR3 nucleotides read TGTGCCACCAGCAGAAGTAGACAGCATTCACCCCTCCACTTT. Protein: CATSRSRQHSPLHF.

The rearrangement links TRBV5-1 to TRBJ1-3; TRBD1 matches 8 bases. Germline V gene sequence: CDR1 SGHRS, CDR2 YFSETQ. After removal of 0 bases from V and 0 bases from J, the junction contained 2 bases not matched to a gene. This CDR3 has 16 amino acids. This chain's CDR3 is CASSLGGTGSGNTIYF. DNA for the CDR3: TGCGCCAGCAGCTTGGGGGGGACAGGCTCTGGAAACACCATATATTTT.

This clonotype occurred many times. The V and J genes are TRBV7-2 and TRBJ2-7; 8 nucleotides align to TRBD1. CDR3 size: 15 residues. CDR1 SGHTA and CDR2 FQGNSA come from the germline V gene. V dropped 4 bases and J dropped 7; count of bases not matched to a gene: 12. The DNA of the CDR3 is TGTGCCAGCAGCTCCCGGGACAGGCCCCCTCGGGAGCAGTACTTC. As protein: CASSSRDRPPREQYF.

This clonotype came up a few times. The chain has TRBV27 and TRBJ2-3; TRBD2 matches 13 bases. Germline V CDR1 and CDR2: MNHEY, SMNVEV (reference sequence). The CDR3 has 16 residues. With 4 bases clipped from V and 6 bases from J, the junction kept 7 bases outside the gene matches. DNA of the CDR3: TGTGCCAGCAGTTCGTGGACTAGCGGGAGTATGGATACGCAGTATTTT. It is translated as CASSSWTSGSMDTQYF.

This clonotype was counted a few times. The J gene is TRBJ1-5, the V gene TRBV6-4, with TRBD1 identical over 10 bases. CDR3 length: 18 amino acids. V trimming: 7 bases; J trimming: 0 bases; junction bases outside the gene matches: 12. Germline CDR1 reads MRHNA; CDR2 reads SNTAGT. The chain's CDR3 is CASTRQGAPPYSNQPQHF. CDR3 in DNA: TGTGCCAGCACTAGACAGGGGGCCCCACCTTATAGCAATCAGCCCCAGCATTTT.

The sample holds many counts of this clonotype. The rearrangement uses TRBV29-1 and TRBJ1-1; D remains ambiguous. This CDR3 is built from 11 residues. Germline V CDR1 and CDR2: SQVTM, ANQGSEA. The germline V and J ends were trimmed by 3 bases and 3 bases, with 5 bases remaining between them. CDR3: CSVDGYTEAFF. CDR3 DNA sequence: TGCAGCGTTGACGGATACACTGAAGCTTTCTTT.

This sequence joins TRBV19 and TRBJ1-5, with D perhaps matching TRBD1 (5 bases). The CDR3 sequence is 17 residues long. The germline V gene has CDR1 LNHDA and CDR2 SQIVND (reference sequence). V was clipped by 2 bases and J by 0 bases, with 14 bases between them. CDR3 bases: TGTGCCAGTAGTATAAGTCACAGGCATAATAGCAATCAGCCCCAGCATTTT. Translating it yields CASSISHRHNSNQPQHF.

A note on this clonotype: Possible read error: a much larger clone is one base away. The V gene is TRBV6-2 or TRBV6-3, the J gene TRBJ1-2; 9 nucleotides align to TRBD1. Germline V gives CDR1 MNHEY, CDR2 SVGEGT. The CDR3 covers 15 residues. Trimming cost V 4 bases and J 6 bases; bases outside gene matches: 9. CDR3 protein: CASSLGDRVVDGYTF. For the CDR3, the DNA is TGTGCCAGCAGTTTAGGGGACAGGGTAGTGGATGGCTACACCTTC.

The chain has TRBV19 and TRBJ2-7, with 10 bases that match TRBD2. The CDR3 contains 17 residues. Per the germline V gene, CDR1 is LNHDA and CDR2 is SQIVND (reference sequence). With V trimmed by 3 bases and J by 6 bases, 14 bases remained unmatched. CDR3 residues: CASSIFPGLAGVVEQYF. CDR3 sequence (DNA): TGTGCCAGTAGTATCTTTCCCGGGCTAGCGGGAGTGGTCGAGCAGTACTTC.

This chain joins TRBV10-3 and TRBJ2-2; TRBD2 matches at 16 bases. V shed 8 bases, J shed 1 base, and the junction held 10 bases outside the gene matches. Germline V gene lookup returns CDR1 ENHRY and CDR2 SYGVKD. There are 19 residues in the CDR3. The CDR3 DNA reads as TGTGCCATCTCGCCCGGGACTAGCGGGAGGGCCGTGAACACCGGGGAGCTGTTTTTT. Protein: CAISPGTSGRAVNTGELFF.

This clonotype was observed at least ten times. The chain carries TRBV18 and TRBJ1-5, with a possible D match to TRBD1 (6 bases). The V gene's germline CDR1 is KGHSH and CDR2 LQKENI. The CDR3 is made up of 13 amino acids. Trimming stripped 3 bases from V and 5 bases from J, with 8 bases between. CDR3 sequence (DNA): TGTGCCAGCTCACCTCGGACAGATCAGCCCCAGCATTTT. Translated: CASSPRTDQPQHF.

The rearrangement uses TRBV6-5 and TRBJ2-7, with TRBD2 matching over 7 bases. Germline V CDR1 and CDR2: MNHEY, SVGAGI. The ends lost 2 bases at V and 9 bases at J; junction bases unmatched: 1. CDR3 length: 11 residues. CDR3 in DNA: TGTGCCAGCAGTTACGCGGGGGTGCAGTACTTC. Its translation: CASSYAGVQYF.

The table lists this clonotype with a few counts. This chain joins TRBV4-1 and TRBJ2-7; TRBD1 agrees at 8 bases. The CDR3 consists of 15 residues. CDR1 is MGHRA, CDR2 YSYEKL, per germline. J was trimmed by 5 bases and V by 1 base; bases with no gene match: 7. CDR3 bases: TGCGCCAGCAGCCAAGCCGACAGGGGTTTAGACGAGCAGTACTTC. Encoded protein: CASSQADRGLDEQYF.

This sequence joins TRBV6-1 and TRBJ2-7, with 9 bases that match TRBD2. J lost 11 bases, V lost 7 bases, and 9 bases had no gene match. The CDR3 is 12 amino acids. The V gene's germline CDR1 is MNHNS and CDR2 SASEGT. CDR3 DNA: TGTGCCAGCAAAGGTAGCGGGAGTGTCAAGTACTTC. The encoded protein is CASKGSGSVKYF.

The rearrangement uses TRBV6-1 and TRBJ2-7; 9 bases align to TRBD1. CDR1 is MNHNS, CDR2 SASEGT, per germline. V was pared by 5 bases and J by 2 bases, with 7 bases of the junction left unmatched. This CDR3 comprises 15 residues. CDR3 protein: CASSTGTGFAYEQYF. CDR3 nucleotides: TGTGCCAGCAGTACTGGGACAGGGTTTGCCTACGAGCAGTACTTC.

The V call is TRBV5-1, the J call TRBJ2-7; 8 bases are a match to TRBD2. V lost 0 bases to trimming and J lost 5 bases; unmatched junction nucleotides: 10. Germline V gives CDR1 SGHRS, CDR2 YFSETQ. The CDR3 spans 16 residues. CDR3 bases: TGCGCCAGCAGCTTGGGGCTAGCGGGTCCCCTCAACGAGCAGTACTTC. Protein: CASSLGLAGPLNEQYF.

The chain is built from TRBV28 and TRBJ1-2, with D perhaps TRBD1 (6 bases). V lost 7 bases, J lost 4 bases, and 10 bases lay in between. Germline loops: CDR1 MDHEN, CDR2 SYDVKM. There are 12 residues in the CDR3. The CDR3 coding sequence is TGTGCCAGCACAGGGGACGGCTATGGCTACACCTTC. Translated, it gives CASTGDGYGYTF.

On this clonotype itself: With a much larger clone just one base away, this may be a read error. The chain employs TRBV28 and TRBJ2-5; D is unclear. There are 12 residues in the CDR3. Germline values: CDR1 MDHEN, CDR2 SYDVKM. CDR3 loop: CASGMRGETQHF. CDR3 bases: TGTGCCAGCGGAATGAGAGGAGAGACCCAGCACTTC.

This clonotype was observed a handful of times. V is TRBV28 and J is TRBJ2-1; weak D call: TRBD1 (6 bases). V lost 5 bases, J lost 6 bases, and 17 bases lay in between. CDR1 MDHEN and CDR2 SYDVKM come from the germline V gene. CDR3 length: 15 amino acids. The CDR3 DNA follows: TGTGCCAGCAGTAACCCCCGGGACAACTGCAATGAGCAGTTCTTC. Translation gives CASSNPRDNCNEQFF.

This clonotype occurred many times. The gene calls are TRBV11-2 and TRBJ1-5, with D perhaps TRBD1 (6 bases). The ends were cut back, 0 bases at V and 0 bases at J, with 12 bases in the middle. Germline V lookup: CDR1 SGHAT, CDR2 FQNNGV. The CDR3 totals 17 residues. The CDR3 nucleotides are TGTGCCAGCAGCTTAGATGGGACATCTTATAGCAATCAGCCCCAGCATTTT. Translated, it gives CASSLDGTSYSNQPQHF. The entire variable domain, with the rest obtained from reference TRBV11-2 and TRBJ1-5, is as follows: EAGVAQSPRYKIIEKRQSVAFWCNPISGHATLYWYQQILGQGPKLLIQFQNNGVVDDSQLPKDRFSAERLKGVDSTLKIQPAKLEDSAVYLCASSLDGTSYSNQPQHFGDGTRLSIL.